Ten or more counts support the clone carrying this T cell receptor (beta chain). Until they underwent thyroid surgery, no patient had received any treatment. There are 14 residues in the CDR3. Trimming shortened V by 1 base and J by 6 bases, and 14 bases separated the two germline ends. Germline-derived CDR1 and CDR2 are SGHRS and YFSETQ. The sample is drawn from a study of metastatic and nonmetastatic thyroid tumors. Study details: Across peripheral blood and tumor or nodule tissue samples taken from malignant and benign thyroid patients, the repertoires were compared with one another.

TCRdb re-clonotyped the PCR reads through MiXCR. The sample shows about 16,000 clones, about a sixth of them seen only once. This rearrangement joins TRBV5-1 to TRBJ2-7; D is ambiguous. This clonotype was obtained from a female donor with papillary thyroid cancer or a benign thyroid nodule (not recorded which). Some clones in this sample may be carry-over from other donors' samples. Sequenced: blood. The CDR3 here is CASSLQRDRGEQYF. CDR3 DNA sequence: TGCGCCAGCAGCTTGCAAAGAGATAGAGGCGAGCAGTACTTC.